The next 9 T cell receptor beta chains were all read from a single sample in a study of blood T cell repertoires in COVID-19. Sequenced by immunoSEQ multiplex PCR; TCRdb stores in-frame clones only, minus some. The sample lists about 97,000 clones, about 87% occurring once. The sequenced sample was peripheral blood. The receptors stem from a human donor in a cohort sampled during active COVID-19.

This chain joins TRBV4-1 and TRBJ1-5; D is ambiguous. Trimming stripped 0 bases from V and 0 bases from J, with 15 bases between. This CDR3 has 18 amino acids. The germline CDR1 and CDR2 sequences are MGHRA and YSYEKL. CDR3 sequence: CASSQDPGFSHSNQPQHF. CDR3 DNA: TGCGCCAGCAGCCAAGATCCGGGATTCTCTCATAGCAATCAGCCCCAGCATTTT.

The J gene is TRBJ2-1, the V gene TRBV28, with D unresolved. This CDR3 spans 16 amino acids. From germline, CDR1 is MDHEN and CDR2 SYDVKM. V lost 10 bases, J lost 0 bases, and 19 bases lay in between. The CDR3 region is CATLGETPSSYNEQFF. As DNA, the CDR3 is TGTGCCACTCTAGGCGAGACCCCAAGCTCCTACAATGAGCAGTTCTTC. The complete variable domain, with remaining parts taken from reference TRBV28 and TRBJ2-1, reads DVKVTQSSRYLVKRTGEKVFLECVQDMDHENMFWYRQDPGLGLRLIYFSYDVKMKEKGDIPEGYSVSREKKERFSLILESASTNQTSMYLCATLGETPSSYNEQFFGPGTRLTVL.

This clone was picked up one time. The chain couples TRBV6-5 to TRBJ2-5; D perhaps matches TRBD1 (5 bases). The germline CDR1 and CDR2 sequences are MNHEY and SVGAGI. Trimming removed 6 bases from V and 0 bases from J, with 8 bases in between. This CDR3 is built from 13 residues. The CDR3 nucleotides read TGTGCCAGCAGGCCGACAGACCAAGAGACCCAGTACTTC. Translated: CASRPTDQETQYF.

The chain combines TRBV6-6 with TRBJ2-7, with D perhaps matching TRBD2 (6 bases). The CDR3 is made up of 15 amino acids. Trimming shortened V by 4 bases and J by 4 bases, and 17 bases separated the two germline ends. Germline assignment: CDR1 MNHNY and CDR2 SVGAGI (reference sequence). This CDR3 reads CASSSPGLLKYEQYF. The CDR3 DNA reads TGTGCCAGCAGTTCCCCGGGACTGCTCAAGTACGAGCAGTACTTC.

The V call is TRBV20-1, the J call TRBJ2-3; D possibly corresponds to TRBD2 (6 bases). This CDR3 contains 14 residues. Trimming left V 3 bases short and J 2 bases short, with 12 bases between. Germline V gene lookup returns CDR1 DFQATT and CDR2 SNEGSKA (reference sequence). CDR3 DNA sequence: TGCAGTGCTAGTCTGGCGGGGACCACAGATACGCAGTATTTT. Its protein product is CSASLAGTTDTQYF.

The rearrangement uses TRBV28 and TRBJ2-1; 8 bases line up with TRBD2. CDR1 MDHEN and CDR2 SYDVKM come from the germline V gene. The V and J ends lost 5 bases and 6 bases, in that order; junction bases with no gene match: 3. The CDR3 has 13 amino acids. The CDR3, as DNA: TGTGCCAGCAGTCCCGGACTAGCCAATGAGCAGTTCTTC. Translation: CASSPGLANEQFF.

In this sample, this clone turned up once. V is TRBV7-6 and J is TRBJ1-2; unclear D gene. The CDR3 is 15 residues long. The germline gives CDR1 SGHVS, CDR2 FNYEAQ. The V and J ends lost 5 bases and 1 base respectively, with 14 bases between them. This chain's CDR3 is CASSRRASSNYGYTF. The CDR3 coding sequence is TGTGCCAGCAGCCGGCGGGCTTCCAGTAACTATGGCTACACCTTC.

This clone was counted between two and nine times. The CDR3 bases are TGTGCCAGTAGTATGAGGACAAATTCACCCCTCCACTTT. It codes for CASSMRTNSPLHF. V is TRBV19 and J is TRBJ1-6; a weak D match, TRBD1 (5 bases). Trimming removed 3 bases at V and 7 bases at J, with 7 bases between. Germline V lookup: CDR1 LNHDA, CDR2 SQIVND (reference sequence). CDR3 size: 13 residues.

This rearrangement joins TRBV7-2 to TRBJ2-5; 8 positions agree with TRBD2. Germline lookup yields CDR1 SGHTA and CDR2 FQGNSA. V was clipped by 3 bases and J by 5 bases; unmatched bases: 2. This CDR3 spans 13 amino acids. The CDR3 DNA reads as TGTGCCAGCAGCTTCCAGCGGGAGGAGACCCAGTACTTC. It encodes CASSFQREETQYF.